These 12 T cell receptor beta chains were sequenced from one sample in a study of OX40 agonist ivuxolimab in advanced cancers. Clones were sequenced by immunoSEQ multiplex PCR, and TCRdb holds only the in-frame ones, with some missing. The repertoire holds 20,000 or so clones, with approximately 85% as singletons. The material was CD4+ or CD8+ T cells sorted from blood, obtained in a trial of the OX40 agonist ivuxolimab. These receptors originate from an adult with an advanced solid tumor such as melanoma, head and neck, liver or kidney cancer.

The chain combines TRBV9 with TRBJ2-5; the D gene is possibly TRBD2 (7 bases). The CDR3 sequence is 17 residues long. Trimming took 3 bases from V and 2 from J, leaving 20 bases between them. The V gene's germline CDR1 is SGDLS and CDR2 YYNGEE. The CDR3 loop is CASSEGPVGGPQETQYF. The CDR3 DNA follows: TGTGCCAGCAGCGAGGGCCCCGTCGGGGGGCCGCAAGAGACCCAGTACTTC.

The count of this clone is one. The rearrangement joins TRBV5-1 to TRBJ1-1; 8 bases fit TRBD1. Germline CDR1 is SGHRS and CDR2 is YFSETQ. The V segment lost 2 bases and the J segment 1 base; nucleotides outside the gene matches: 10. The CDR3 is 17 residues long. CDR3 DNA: TGCGCCAGCAGCTTTCGTTCCTCCGGGACAGGGAACACTGAAGCTTTCTTT. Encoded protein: CASSFRSSGTGNTEAFF.

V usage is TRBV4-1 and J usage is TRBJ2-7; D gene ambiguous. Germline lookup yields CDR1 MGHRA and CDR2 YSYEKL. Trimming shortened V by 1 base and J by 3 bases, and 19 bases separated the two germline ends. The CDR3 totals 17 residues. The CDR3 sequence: CASSQASSQTPFYEQYF. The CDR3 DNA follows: TGCGCCAGCAGCCAAGCCTCCTCCCAGACTCCGTTCTACGAGCAGTACTTC.

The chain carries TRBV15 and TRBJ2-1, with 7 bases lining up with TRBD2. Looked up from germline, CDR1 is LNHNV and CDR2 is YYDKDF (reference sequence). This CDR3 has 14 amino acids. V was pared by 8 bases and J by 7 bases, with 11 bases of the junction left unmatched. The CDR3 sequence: CATRGREGRNEQFF. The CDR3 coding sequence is TGTGCCACCCGCGGAAGGGAGGGTAGGAATGAGCAGTTCTTC.

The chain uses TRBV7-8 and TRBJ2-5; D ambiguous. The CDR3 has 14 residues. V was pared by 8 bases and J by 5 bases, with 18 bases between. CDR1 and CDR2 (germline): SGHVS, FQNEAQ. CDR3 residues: CASGSAALRETQYF. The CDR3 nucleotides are TGTGCCAGCGGGTCTGCCGCTCTTCGGGAGACCCAGTACTTC.

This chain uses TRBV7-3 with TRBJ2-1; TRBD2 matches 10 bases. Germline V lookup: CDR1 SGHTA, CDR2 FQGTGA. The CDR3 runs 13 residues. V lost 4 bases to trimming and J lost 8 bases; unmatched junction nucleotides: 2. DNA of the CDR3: TGTGCCAGCAGCTCTAGCGGGGGAGATGAGCAGTTCTTC. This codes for CASSSSGGDEQFF.

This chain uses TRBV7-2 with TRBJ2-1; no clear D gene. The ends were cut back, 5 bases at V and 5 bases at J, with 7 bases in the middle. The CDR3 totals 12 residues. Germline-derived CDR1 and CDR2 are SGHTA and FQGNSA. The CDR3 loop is CASSGWDNEQFF. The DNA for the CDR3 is TGTGCCAGCAGCGGGTGGGACAATGAGCAGTTCTTC.

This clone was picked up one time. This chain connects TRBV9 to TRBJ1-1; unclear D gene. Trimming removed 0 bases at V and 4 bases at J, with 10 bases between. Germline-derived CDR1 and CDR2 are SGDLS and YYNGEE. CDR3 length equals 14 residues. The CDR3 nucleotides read TGTGCCAGCAGCGTAGCGGGTCGGGGCACTGAAGCTTTCTTT. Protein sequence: CASSVAGRGTEAFF. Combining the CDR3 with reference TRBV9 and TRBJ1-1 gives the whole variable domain DSGVTQTPKHLITATGQRVTLRCSPRSGDLSVYWYQQSLDQGLQFLIQYYNGEERAKGNILERFSAQQFPDLHSELNLSSLELGDSALYFCASSVAGRGTEAFFGQGTRLTVV.

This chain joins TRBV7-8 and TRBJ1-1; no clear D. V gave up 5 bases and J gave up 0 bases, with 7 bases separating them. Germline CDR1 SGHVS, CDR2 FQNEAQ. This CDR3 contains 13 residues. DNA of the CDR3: TGTGCCAGCAGCCTCCTAATGAACACTGAAGCTTTCTTT. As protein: CASSLLMNTEAFF.

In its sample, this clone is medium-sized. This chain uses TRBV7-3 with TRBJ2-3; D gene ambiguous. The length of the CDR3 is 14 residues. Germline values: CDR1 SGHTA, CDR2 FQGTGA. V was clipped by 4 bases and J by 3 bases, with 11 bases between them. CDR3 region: CASSSSLGTDTQYF. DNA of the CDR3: TGTGCCAGCAGCTCTTCTCTAGGAACAGATACGCAGTATTTT.

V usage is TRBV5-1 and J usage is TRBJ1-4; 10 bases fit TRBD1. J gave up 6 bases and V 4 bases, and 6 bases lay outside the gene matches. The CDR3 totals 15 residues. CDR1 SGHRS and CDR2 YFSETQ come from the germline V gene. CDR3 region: CASSAAGTGDEKLFF. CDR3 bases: TGCGCCAGCAGCGCGGCGGGGACAGGGGATGAAAAACTGTTTTTT.

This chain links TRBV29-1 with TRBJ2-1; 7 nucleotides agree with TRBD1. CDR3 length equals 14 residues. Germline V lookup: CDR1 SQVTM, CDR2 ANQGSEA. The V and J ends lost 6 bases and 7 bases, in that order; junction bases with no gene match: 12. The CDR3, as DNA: TGCAGCGTCCAAAGCGTCCCGACAGGGAATGAGCAGTTCTTC. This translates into CSVQSVPTGNEQFF.